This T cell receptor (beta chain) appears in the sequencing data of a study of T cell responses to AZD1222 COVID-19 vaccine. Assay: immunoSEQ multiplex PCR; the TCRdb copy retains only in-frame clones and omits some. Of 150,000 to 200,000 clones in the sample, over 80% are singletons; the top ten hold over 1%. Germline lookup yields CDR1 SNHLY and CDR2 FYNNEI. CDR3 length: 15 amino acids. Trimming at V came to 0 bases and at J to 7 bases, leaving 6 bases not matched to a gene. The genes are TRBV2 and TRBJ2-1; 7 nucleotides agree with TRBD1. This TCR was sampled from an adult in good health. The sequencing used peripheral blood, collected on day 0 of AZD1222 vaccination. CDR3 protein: CASSEAQTGLNEQFF. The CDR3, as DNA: TGTGCCAGCAGTGAAGCTCAGACAGGGCTGAATGAGCAGTTCTTC.